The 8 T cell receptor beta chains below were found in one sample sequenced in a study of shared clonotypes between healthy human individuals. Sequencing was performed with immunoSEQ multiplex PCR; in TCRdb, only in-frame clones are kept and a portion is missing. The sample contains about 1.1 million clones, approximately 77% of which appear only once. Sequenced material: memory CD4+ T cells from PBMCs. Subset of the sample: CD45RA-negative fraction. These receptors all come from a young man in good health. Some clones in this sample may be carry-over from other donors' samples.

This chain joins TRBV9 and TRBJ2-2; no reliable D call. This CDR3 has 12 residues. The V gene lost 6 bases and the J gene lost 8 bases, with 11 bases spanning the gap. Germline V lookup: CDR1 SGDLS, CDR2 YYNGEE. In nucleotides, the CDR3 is TGTGCCAGCACCCAGAGCACAGGGGAGCTGTTTTTT. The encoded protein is CASTQSTGELFF.

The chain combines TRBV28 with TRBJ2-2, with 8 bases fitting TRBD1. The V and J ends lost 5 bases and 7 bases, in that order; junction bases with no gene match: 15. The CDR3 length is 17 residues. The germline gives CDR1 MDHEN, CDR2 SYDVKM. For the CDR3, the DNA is TGTGCCAGCAGTGATGGGGGACAGGTCGGGTTTGGCGGGGAGCTGTTTTTT. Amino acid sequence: CASSDGGQVGFGGELFF.

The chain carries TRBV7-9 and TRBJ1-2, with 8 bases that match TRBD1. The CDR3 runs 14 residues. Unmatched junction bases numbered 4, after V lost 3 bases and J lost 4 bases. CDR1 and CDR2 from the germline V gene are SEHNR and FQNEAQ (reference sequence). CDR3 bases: TGTGCCAGCAGCTTGACAGGGGCCCTCTATGGCTACACCTTC. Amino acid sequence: CASSLTGALYGYTF.

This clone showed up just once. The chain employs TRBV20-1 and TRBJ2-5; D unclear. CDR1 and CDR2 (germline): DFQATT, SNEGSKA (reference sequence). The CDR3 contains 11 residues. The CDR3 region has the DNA TGCAGCAAAGGGCTGCCGGAGACCCAGTACTTC. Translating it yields CSKGLPETQYF.

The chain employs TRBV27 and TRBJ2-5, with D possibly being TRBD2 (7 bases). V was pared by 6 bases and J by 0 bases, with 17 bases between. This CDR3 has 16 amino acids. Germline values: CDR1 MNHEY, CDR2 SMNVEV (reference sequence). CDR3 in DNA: TGTGCCAGCAGCTGCCTTGAGCGGGACAACCAAGAGACCCAGTACTTC. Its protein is CASSCLERDNQETQYF.

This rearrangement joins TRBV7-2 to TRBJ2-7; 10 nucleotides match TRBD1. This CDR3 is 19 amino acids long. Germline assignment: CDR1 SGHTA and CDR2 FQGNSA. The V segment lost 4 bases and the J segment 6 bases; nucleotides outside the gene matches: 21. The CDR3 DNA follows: TGTGCCAGCAGCTCCTCCTCCCTGAGGGCGGGACAGGGGACAACCGAGCAGTACTTC. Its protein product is CASSSSSLRAGQGTTEQYF.

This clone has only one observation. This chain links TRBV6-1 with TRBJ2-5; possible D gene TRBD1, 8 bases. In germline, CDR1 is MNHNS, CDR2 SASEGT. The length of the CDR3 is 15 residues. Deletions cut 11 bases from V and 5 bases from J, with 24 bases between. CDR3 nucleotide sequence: TGTGCCGGAGGAAGGACAGGGAGGGTAGCCGAGACCCAGTACTTC. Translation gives CAGGRTGRVAETQYF.

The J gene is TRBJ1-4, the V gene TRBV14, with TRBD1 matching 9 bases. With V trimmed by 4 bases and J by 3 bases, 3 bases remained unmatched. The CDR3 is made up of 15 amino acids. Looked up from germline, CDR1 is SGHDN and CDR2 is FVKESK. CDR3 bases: TGTGCCAGCAGCCCTCGACAGGGGGCTAATGAAAAACTGTTTTTT. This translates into CASSPRQGANEKLFF.